Shown below are 15 T cell receptor beta chains from a single sample sequenced in a study of blood T cell repertoires in COVID-19. Here immunoSEQ multiplex PCR was the method, and the copy in TCRdb shows in-frame clones only, minus some. The repertoire holds over 400,000 clones, with 70% to 90% as singletons. The sequencing sample was made of peripheral blood. All receptors derive from a human donor in a cohort sampled during active COVID-19.

This clone showed up just once. The chain is built from TRBV10-3 and TRBJ2-1; 8 nucleotides align to TRBD1. Germline trimming cut 3 bases from V and 2 bases from J; bases unmatched to any gene: 0. Germline V gene lookup returns CDR1 ENHRY and CDR2 SYGVKD. CDR3 size: 14 residues. CDR3 in amino acids: CAISEQGAYNEQFF. The CDR3 DNA follows: TGTGCCATCAGTGAACAGGGGGCCTACAATGAGCAGTTCTTC.

The chain is built from TRBV5-4 and TRBJ2-3; 13 nucleotides align to TRBD2. The junction had 11 bases not matched to a gene; V was cut back by 9 bases and J by 10 bases. The CDR3 is 14 residues long. Germline CDR1 SGHNT, CDR2 YYREEE (reference sequence). As DNA, the CDR3 is TGTGCCATCCAGACCGGGACTAGCGGGAATGCGCAGTATTTT. Protein product: CAIQTGTSGNAQYF.

The chain employs TRBV19 and TRBJ2-4, with TRBD1 identical over 10 bases. This CDR3 is 15 amino acids long. V shed 8 bases and J 5 bases; nucleotides not matched to a gene: 9. The germline CDR1 and CDR2 sequences are LNHDA and SQIVND (reference sequence). CDR3 in DNA: TGTGCCAGTTCCGGGACAGGGGAGGTGGAAAACATTCAGTACTTC. Encoded protein: CASSGTGEVENIQYF.

This sequence joins TRBV7-3 and TRBJ2-2; 11 bases map to TRBD2. CDR1 SGHTA and CDR2 FQGTGA come from the germline V gene. This CDR3 is 18 amino acids long. The J segment lost 2 bases and the V segment lost 5 bases, leaving 10 bases of the junction unmatched. The DNA for the CDR3 is TGTGCCAGCAGCCTTACGCGACTAGCGGGACCAAACACCGGGGAGCTGTTTTTT. This translates into CASSLTRLAGPNTGELFF.

The gene calls are TRBV15 and TRBJ2-7; 8 nucleotides agree with TRBD2. Germline lookup yields CDR1 LNHNV and CDR2 YYDKDF (reference sequence). J was trimmed by 6 bases and V by 0 bases; bases with no gene match: 7. The CDR3 has 15 amino acids. The CDR3 is CATSRDQAGVREQYF. CDR3 bases: TGTGCCACCAGCAGAGATCAAGCGGGAGTCCGCGAGCAGTACTTC.

The chain has TRBV12-5 and TRBJ1-2; a possible D gene is TRBD1 (5 bases). The CDR3 covers 14 residues. The V gene lost 3 bases and the J gene lost 4 bases, with 12 bases spanning the gap. Germline V lookup: CDR1 LGHNT, CDR2 FRNRAP. The CDR3 DNA is TGTGCTAGTGGTTTTAACCAGGGTGGCTATGGCTACACCTTC. This gives the protein CASGFNQGGYGYTF.

The gene calls are TRBV30 and TRBJ2-5; D is undetermined. The CDR3 runs to 12 residues. Germline values: CDR1 GTSNPN, CDR2 SVGIG (reference sequence). V lost 2 bases and J lost 1, with 5 bases in between. CDR3 amino acids: CAWSLAQETQYF. For the CDR3, the DNA is TGTGCCTGGAGTCTGGCCCAAGAGACCCAGTACTTC.

The genes are TRBV5-8 and TRBJ1-1; TRBD1 might be the D (5 bases). Trimming took 3 bases from V and 0 from J, leaving 12 bases between them. This CDR3 is built from 15 residues. Germline V gene lookup returns CDR1 SGHTS and CDR2 YDEGEE. CDR3 in DNA: TGTGCCAGCAGCTACCAGGGAAATGTGAACACTGAAGCTTTCTTT. Residues: CASSYQGNVNTEAFF.

The V gene is TRBV28, the J gene TRBJ1-2, with D possibly matching TRBD1 (6 bases). Germline loops: CDR1 MDHEN, CDR2 SYDVKM. The CDR3 runs to 14 residues. Trimming pared 3 bases from V and 4 bases from J, leaving 12 bases between. CDR3 nucleotide sequence: TGTGCCAGCAGTTTTGGGGGGGGCGCCTATGGCTACACCTTC. Encoded protein: CASSFGGGAYGYTF.

This clone has more than one count but fewer than ten. V and J are TRBV19 and TRBJ1-6, with 8 bases that match TRBD1. The trim removed 5 bases at V and 8 bases at J, leaving 8 bases unmatched. Per the germline V gene, CDR1 is LNHDA and CDR2 is SQIVND (reference sequence). This CDR3 has 15 residues. The CDR3 nucleotides read TGTGCCAGTAGTGTCCAGGGGGCAATCTATTCACCCCTCCACTTT. Translated, it gives CASSVQGAIYSPLHF.

Comment on this clone: This sample also contains other DNA sequences that code for the same CDR3. This rearrangement joins TRBV5-1 to TRBJ1-1; D not certain. Germline V CDR1 and CDR2: SGHRS, YFSETQ. Trimming left V 0 bases short and J 1 base short, with 7 bases between. The CDR3 covers 14 residues. CDR3 DNA: TGCGCCAGCAGCTTGGATCCAGGGAACACTGAAGCTTTCTTT. This codes for CASSLDPGNTEAFF.

In this sample, this clone turned up a few times. CDR3 in DNA: TGTGCCAGCAGCTTGGCACTAGGACCGGCGGATGGCTACACCTTC. Its protein product is CASSLALGPADGYTF. The chain combines TRBV5-4 with TRBJ1-2; D gene ambiguous. CDR3 length equals 15 residues. Germline V gene sequence: CDR1 SGHNT, CDR2 YYREEE (reference sequence). Between the trimmed V and J ends, which lost 0 bases and 6 bases, there was a span of 15 bases.

The rearrangement joins TRBV2 to TRBJ2-1; 10 positions agree with TRBD1. V trimming: 6 bases; J trimming: 9 bases; junction bases outside the gene matches: 11. The CDR3 spans 15 residues. Germline CDR1 and CDR2: SNHLY and FYNNEI. The CDR3 region is CASRGGQGRGGEQFF. The CDR3, as DNA: TGTGCCAGCAGGGGGGGACAGGGGAGAGGAGGTGAGCAGTTCTTC.

A remark on this clone: The germline gene is not matched at one end of the junction; a read error may be the cause. The chain joins TRBV15 to TRBJ2-7, with D perhaps TRBD2 (5 bases). In germline, CDR1 is LNHNV, CDR2 YYDKDF (reference sequence). The CDR3 covers 12 residues. DNA for the CDR3: TGTGCCACCAGCAGAGATTATAGGAACGGGAACTTC. Amino acids: CATSRDYRNGNF. The full variable domain, with the rest looked up from reference TRBV15 and TRBJ2-7, is DAMVIQNPRYQVTQFGKPVTLSCSQTLNHNVMYWYQQKSSQAPKLLFHYYDKDFNNEADTPDNFQSRRPNTSFCFLDIRSPGLGDTAMYLCATSRDYRNGNFGPGTRLTVT.

This clone was seen a handful of times. The J gene is TRBJ2-3, the V gene TRBV5-1, with TRBD2 identical over 14 bases. The ends lost 3 bases at V and 5 bases at J; junction bases unmatched: 5. The CDR3 spans 16 residues. Germline lookup yields CDR1 SGHRS and CDR2 YFSETQ. CDR3 sequence reads: CASSSGTSGGIDTQYF. In DNA, the CDR3 is TGCGCCAGCAGCTCGGGGACTAGCGGGGGCATAGATACGCAGTATTTT.